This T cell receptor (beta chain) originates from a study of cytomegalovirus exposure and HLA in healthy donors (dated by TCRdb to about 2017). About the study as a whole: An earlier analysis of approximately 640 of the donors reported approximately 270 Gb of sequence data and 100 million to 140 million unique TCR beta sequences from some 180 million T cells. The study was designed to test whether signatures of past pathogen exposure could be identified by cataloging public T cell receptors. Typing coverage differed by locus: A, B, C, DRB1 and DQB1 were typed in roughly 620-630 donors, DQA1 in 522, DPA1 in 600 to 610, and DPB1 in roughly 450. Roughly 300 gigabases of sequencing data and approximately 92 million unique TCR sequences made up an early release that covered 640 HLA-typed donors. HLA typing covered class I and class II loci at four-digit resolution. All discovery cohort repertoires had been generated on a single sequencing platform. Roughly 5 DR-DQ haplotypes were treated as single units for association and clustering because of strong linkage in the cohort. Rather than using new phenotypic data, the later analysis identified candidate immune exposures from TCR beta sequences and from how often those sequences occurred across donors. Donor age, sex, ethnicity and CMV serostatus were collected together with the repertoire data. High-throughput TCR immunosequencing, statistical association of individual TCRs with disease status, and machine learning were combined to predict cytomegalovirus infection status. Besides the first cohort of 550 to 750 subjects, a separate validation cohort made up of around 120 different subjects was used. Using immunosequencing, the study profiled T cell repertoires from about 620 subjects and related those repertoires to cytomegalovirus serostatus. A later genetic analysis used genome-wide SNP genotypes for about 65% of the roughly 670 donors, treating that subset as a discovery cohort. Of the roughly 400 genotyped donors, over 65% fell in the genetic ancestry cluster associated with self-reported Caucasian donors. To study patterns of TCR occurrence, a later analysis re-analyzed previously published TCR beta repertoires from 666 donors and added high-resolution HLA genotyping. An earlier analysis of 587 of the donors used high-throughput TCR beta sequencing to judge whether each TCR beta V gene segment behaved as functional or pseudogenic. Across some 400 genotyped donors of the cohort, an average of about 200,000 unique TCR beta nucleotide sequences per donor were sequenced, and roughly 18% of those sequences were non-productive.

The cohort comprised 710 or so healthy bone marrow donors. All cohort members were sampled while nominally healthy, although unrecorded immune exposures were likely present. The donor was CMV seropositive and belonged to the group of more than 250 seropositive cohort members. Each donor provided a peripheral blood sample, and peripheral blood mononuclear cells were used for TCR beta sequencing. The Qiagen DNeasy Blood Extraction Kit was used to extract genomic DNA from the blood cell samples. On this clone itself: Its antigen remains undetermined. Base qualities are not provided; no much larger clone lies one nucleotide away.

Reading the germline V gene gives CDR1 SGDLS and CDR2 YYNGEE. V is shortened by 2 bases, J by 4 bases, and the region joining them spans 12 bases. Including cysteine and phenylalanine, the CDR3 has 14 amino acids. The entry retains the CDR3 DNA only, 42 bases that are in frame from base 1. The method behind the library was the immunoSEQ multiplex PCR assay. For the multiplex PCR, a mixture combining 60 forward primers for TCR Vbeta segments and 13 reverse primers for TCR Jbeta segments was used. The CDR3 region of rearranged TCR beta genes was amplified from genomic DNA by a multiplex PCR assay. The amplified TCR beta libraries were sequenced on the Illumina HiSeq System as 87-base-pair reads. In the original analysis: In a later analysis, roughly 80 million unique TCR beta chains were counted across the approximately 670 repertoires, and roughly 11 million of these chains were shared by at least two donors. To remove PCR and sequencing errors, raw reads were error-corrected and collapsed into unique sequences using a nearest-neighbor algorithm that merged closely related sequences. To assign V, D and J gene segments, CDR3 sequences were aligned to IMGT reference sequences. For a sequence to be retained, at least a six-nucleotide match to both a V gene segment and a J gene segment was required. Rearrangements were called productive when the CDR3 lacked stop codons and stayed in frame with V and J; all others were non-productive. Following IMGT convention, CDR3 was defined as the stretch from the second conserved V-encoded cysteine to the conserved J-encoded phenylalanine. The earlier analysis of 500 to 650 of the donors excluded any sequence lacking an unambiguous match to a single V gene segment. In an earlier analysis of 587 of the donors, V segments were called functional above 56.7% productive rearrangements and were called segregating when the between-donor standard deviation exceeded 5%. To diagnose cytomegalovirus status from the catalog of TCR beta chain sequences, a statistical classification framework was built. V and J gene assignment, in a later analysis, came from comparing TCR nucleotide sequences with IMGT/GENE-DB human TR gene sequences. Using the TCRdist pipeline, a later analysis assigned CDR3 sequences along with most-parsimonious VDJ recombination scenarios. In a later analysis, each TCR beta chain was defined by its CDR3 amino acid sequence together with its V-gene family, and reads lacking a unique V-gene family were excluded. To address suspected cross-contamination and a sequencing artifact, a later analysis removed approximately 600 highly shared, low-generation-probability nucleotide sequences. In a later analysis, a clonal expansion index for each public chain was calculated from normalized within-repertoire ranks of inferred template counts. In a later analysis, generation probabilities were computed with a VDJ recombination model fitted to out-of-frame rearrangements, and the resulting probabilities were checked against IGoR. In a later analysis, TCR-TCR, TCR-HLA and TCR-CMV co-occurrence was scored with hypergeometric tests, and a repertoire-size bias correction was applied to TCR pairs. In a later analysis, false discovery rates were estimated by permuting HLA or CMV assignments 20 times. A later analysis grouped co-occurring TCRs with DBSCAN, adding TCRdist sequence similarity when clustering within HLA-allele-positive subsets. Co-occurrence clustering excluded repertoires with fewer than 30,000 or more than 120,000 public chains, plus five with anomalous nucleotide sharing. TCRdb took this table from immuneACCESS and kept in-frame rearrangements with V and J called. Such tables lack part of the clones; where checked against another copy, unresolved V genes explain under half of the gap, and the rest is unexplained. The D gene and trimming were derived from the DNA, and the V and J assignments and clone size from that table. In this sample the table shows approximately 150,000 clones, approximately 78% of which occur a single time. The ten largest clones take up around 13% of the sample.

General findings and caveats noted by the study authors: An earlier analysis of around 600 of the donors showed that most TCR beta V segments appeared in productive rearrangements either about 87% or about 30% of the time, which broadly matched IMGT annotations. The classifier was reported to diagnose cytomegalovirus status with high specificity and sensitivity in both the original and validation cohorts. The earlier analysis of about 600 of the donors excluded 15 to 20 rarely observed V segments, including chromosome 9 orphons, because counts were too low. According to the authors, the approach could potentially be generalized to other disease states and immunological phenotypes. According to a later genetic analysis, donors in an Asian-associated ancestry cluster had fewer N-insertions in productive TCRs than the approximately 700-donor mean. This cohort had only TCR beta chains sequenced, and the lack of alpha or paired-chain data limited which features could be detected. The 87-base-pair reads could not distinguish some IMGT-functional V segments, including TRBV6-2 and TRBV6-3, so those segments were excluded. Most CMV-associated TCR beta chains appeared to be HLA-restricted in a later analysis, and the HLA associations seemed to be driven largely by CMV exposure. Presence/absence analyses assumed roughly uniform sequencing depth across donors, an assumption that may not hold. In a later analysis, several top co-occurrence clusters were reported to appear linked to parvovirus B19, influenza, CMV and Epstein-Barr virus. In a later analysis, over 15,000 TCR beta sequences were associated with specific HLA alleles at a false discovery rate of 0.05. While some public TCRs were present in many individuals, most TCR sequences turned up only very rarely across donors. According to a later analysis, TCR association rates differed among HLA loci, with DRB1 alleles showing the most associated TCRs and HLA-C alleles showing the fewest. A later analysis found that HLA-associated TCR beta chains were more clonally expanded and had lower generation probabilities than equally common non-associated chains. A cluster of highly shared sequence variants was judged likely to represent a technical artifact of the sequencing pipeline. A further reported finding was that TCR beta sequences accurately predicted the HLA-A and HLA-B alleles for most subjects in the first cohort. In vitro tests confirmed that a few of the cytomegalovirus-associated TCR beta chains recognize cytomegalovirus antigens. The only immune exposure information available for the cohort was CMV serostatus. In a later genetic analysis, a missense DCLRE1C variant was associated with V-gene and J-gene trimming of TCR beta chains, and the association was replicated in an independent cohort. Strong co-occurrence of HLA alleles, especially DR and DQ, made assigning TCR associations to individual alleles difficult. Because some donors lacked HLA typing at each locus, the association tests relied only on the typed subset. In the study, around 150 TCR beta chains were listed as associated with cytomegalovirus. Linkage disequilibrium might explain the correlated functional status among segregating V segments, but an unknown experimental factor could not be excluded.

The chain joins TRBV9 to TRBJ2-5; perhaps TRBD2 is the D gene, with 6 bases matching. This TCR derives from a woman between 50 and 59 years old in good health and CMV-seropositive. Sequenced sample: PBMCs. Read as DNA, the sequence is TGTGCCAGCAGCGTGCCGGGGGATGGAGAGACCCAGTACTTC. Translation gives CASSVPGDGETQYF.